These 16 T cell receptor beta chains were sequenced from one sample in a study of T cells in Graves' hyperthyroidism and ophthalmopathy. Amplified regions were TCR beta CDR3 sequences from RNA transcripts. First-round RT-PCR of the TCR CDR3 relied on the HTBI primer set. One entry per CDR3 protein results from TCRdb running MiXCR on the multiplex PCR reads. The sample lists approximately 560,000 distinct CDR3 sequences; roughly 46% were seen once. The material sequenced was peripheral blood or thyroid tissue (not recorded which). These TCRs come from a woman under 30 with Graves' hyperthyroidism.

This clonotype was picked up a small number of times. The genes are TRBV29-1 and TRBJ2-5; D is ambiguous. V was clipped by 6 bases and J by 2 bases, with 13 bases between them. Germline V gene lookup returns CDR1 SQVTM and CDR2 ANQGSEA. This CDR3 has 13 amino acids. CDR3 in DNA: TGCAGCGTCGTTTGGAACATTCAAGAGACCCAGTACTTC. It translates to CSVVWNIQETQYF.

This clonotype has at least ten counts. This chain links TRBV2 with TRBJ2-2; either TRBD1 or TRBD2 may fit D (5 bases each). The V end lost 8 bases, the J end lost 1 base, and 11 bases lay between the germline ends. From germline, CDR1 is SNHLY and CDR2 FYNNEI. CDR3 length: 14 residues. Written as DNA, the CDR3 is TGTGCCAGCCTCAGGGACGGGAACACCGGGGAGCTGTTTTTT. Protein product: CASLRDGNTGELFF.

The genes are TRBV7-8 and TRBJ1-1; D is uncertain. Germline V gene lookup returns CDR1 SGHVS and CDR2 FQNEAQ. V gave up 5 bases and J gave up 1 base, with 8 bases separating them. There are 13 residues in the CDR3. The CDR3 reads CASSLWPNTEAFF. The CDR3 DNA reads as TGTGCCAGCAGCCTATGGCCGAACACTGAAGCTTTCTTT.

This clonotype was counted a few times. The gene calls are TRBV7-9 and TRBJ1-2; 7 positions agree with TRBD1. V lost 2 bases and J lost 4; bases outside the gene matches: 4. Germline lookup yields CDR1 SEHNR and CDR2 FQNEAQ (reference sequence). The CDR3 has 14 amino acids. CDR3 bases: TGTGCCAGCAGCTTACAGGGGGATAGCTATGGCTACACCTTC. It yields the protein CASSLQGDSYGYTF.

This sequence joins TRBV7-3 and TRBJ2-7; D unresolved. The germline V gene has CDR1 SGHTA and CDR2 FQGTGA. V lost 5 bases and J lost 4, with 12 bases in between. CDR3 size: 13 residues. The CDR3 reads CASSPGPGYEQYF. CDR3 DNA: TGTGCCAGCAGCCCTGGGCCCGGATACGAGCAGTACTTC.

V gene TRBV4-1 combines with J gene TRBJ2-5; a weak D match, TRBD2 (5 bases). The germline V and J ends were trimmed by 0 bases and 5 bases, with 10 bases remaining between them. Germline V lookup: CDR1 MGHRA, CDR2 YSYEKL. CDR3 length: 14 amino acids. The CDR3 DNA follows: TGCGCCAGCAGCCAAGAGGGAGTTCTGGAGACCCAGTACTTC. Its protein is CASSQEGVLETQYF.

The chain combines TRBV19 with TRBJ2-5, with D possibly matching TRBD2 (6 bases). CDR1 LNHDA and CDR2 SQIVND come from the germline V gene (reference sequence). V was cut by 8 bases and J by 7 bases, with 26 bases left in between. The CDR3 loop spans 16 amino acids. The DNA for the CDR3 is TGTGCCAGTCCGTTCGGACGGAGGGGATTTCTTGCGACCCAGTACTTC. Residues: CASPFGRRGFLATQYF.

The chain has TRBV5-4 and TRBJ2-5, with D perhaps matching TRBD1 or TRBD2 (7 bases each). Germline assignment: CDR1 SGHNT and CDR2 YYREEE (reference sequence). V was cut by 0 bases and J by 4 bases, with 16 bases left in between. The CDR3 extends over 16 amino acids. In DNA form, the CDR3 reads TGTGCCAGCAGCTTGGACCGACAGGGACTAAGAGAGACCCAGTACTTC. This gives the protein CASSLDRQGLRETQYF.

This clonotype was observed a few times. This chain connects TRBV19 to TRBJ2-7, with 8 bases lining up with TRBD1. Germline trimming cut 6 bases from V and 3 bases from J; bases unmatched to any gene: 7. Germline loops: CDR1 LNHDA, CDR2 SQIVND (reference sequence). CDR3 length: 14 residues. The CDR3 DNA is TGTGCCAGTAGCCGACAGGGGTCAAGCTACGAGCAGTACTTC. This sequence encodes CASSRQGSSYEQYF.

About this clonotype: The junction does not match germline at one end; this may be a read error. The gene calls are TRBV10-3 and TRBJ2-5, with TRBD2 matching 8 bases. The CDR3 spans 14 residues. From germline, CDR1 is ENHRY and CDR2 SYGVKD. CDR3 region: CASSASGSQETQYF. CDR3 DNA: TGTGCCAGCAGTGCGAGCGGGAGCCAAGAGACCCAGTACTTC.

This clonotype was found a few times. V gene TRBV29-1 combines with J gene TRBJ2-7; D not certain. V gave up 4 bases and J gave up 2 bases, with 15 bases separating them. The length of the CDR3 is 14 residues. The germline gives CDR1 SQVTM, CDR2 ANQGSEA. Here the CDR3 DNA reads TGCAGCGTTGTCCTGCGGCAACTTACCTACGAGCAGTACTTC. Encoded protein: CSVVLRQLTYEQYF.

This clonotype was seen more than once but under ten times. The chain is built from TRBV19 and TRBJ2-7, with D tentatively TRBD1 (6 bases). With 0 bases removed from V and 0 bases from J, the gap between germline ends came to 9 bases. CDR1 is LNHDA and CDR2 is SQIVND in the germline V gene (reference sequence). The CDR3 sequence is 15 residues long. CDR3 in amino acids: CASSIEGHSSYEQYF. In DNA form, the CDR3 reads TGTGCCAGTAGTATAGAGGGACACAGCTCCTACGAGCAGTACTTC.

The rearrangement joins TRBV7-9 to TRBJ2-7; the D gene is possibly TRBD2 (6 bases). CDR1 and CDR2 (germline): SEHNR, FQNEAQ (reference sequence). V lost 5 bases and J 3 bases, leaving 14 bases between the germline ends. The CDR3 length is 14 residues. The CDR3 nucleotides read TGTGCCAGCAGCCCCGGGCCCGGGAGCTACGAGCAGTACTTC. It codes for CASSPGPGSYEQYF.

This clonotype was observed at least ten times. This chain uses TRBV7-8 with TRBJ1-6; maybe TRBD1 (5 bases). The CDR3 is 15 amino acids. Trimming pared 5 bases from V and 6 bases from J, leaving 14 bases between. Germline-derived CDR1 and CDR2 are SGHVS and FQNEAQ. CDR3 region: CASSPGRSPNSPLHF. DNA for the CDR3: TGTGCCAGCAGCCCAGGGCGGTCCCCTAATTCACCCCTCCACTTT. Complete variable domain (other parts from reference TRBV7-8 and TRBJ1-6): GAGVSQSPRYKVAKRGQDVALRCDPISGHVSLFWYQQALGQGPEFLTYFQNEAQLDKSGLPSDRFFAERPEGSVSTLKIQRTQQEDSAVYLCASSPGRSPNSPLHFGNGTRLTVT.

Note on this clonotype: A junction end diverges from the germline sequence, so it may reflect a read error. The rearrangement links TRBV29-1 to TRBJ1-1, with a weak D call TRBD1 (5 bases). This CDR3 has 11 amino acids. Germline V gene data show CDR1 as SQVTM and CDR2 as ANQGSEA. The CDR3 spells CSFEPGRGAFF. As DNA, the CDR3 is TGCAGCTTTGAACCGGGACGGGGAGCTTTCTTT.

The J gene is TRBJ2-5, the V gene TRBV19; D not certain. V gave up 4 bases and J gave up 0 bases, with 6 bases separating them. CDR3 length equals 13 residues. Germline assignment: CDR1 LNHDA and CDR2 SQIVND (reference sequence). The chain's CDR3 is CASSRRHQETQYF. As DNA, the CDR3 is TGTGCCAGTAGTAGAAGACACCAAGAGACCCAGTACTTC. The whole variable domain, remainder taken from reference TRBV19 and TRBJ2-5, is DGGITQSPKYLFRKEGQNVTLSCEQNLNHDAMYWYRQDPGQGLRLIYYSQIVNDFQKGDIAEGYSVSREKKESFPLTVTSAQKNPTAFYLCASSRRHQETQYFGPGTRLLVL.